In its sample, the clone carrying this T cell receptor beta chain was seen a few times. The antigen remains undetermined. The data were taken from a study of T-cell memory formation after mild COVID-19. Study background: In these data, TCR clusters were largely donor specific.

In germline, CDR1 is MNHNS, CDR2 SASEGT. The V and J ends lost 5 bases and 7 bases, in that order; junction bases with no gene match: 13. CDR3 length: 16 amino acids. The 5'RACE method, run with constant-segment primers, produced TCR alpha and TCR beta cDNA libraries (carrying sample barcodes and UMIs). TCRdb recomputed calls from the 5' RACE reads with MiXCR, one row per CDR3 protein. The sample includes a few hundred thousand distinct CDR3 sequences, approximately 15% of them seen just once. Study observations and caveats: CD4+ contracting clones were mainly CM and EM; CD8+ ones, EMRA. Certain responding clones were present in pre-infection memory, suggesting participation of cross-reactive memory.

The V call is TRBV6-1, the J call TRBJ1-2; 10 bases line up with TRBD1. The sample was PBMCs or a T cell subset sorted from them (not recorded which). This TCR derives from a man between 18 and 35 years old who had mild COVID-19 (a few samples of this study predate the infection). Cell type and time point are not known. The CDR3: CASSLSGTGVSGGYTF. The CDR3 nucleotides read TGTGCCAGCAGTCTTTCCGGGACAGGGGTATCCGGTGGCTACACCTTC.